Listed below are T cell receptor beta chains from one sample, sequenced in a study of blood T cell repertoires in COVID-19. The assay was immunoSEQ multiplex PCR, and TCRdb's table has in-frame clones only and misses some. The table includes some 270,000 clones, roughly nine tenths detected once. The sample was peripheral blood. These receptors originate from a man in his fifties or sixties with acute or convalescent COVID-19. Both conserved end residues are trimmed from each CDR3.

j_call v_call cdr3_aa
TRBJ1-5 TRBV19 ASSRGQGYQPQH
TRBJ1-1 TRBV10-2 ASSGQGGTEAF
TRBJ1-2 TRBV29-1 SDDAGEGGGYT
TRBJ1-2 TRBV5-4 ASSRQGADYGYT
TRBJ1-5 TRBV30 AWSVLPGDSNQPQH
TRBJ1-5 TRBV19 ASSAIGQGFNQPQH
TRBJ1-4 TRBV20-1 GLGAEKLF
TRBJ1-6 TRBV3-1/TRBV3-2 ASSRRQGSPLH
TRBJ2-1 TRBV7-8 ASSLERMGGEQF
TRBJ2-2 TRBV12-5 ASVPRTSLLGGELF
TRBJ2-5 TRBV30 AWSVWGGETQY
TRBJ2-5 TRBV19 ASSAGGLETQY
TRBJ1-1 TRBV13 ASSFTGTGGIYTEAF
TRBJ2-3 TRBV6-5 ASSYPAGGTDTQY
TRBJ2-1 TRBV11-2 ASSLPSAGVYNEQF
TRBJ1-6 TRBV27 ASSLEEDDNSPLH
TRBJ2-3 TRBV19 ASSIFVTDTQY
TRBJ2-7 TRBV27 ASSLTTGYEQY
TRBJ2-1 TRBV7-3 ASSLRQGVGYNEQF
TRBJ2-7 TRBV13 ASSPPRGPSYEQY
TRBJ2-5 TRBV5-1 ASSRTRDQETQY
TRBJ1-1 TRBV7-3 ASSPSGRNTEAF
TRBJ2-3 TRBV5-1 ASSRRGQGASPDTQY
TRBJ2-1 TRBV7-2 ASSLDRGRDEQF
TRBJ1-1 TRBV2 ASSGPGRNTEAF
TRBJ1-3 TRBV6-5 ASSYSQGASGNTIY
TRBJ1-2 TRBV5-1 ASSLAGTGPYGYT
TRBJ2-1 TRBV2 ASSEAGLLYNEQF
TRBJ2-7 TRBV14 ASSQVLGYSYEQY
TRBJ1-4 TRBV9 ASSASRDRGNYNEKLF
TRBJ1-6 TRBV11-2 ASSQGLPNSPLH
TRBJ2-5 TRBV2 ASSGSSGGAGETQY
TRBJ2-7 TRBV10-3 AISESEGTYEQY
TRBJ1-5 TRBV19 ASSQRPGEPQH
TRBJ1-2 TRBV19 ASSSGEGARGYT
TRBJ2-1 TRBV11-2 ASSLVRGGPGEQF
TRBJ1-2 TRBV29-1 SAGEGSGYGYT